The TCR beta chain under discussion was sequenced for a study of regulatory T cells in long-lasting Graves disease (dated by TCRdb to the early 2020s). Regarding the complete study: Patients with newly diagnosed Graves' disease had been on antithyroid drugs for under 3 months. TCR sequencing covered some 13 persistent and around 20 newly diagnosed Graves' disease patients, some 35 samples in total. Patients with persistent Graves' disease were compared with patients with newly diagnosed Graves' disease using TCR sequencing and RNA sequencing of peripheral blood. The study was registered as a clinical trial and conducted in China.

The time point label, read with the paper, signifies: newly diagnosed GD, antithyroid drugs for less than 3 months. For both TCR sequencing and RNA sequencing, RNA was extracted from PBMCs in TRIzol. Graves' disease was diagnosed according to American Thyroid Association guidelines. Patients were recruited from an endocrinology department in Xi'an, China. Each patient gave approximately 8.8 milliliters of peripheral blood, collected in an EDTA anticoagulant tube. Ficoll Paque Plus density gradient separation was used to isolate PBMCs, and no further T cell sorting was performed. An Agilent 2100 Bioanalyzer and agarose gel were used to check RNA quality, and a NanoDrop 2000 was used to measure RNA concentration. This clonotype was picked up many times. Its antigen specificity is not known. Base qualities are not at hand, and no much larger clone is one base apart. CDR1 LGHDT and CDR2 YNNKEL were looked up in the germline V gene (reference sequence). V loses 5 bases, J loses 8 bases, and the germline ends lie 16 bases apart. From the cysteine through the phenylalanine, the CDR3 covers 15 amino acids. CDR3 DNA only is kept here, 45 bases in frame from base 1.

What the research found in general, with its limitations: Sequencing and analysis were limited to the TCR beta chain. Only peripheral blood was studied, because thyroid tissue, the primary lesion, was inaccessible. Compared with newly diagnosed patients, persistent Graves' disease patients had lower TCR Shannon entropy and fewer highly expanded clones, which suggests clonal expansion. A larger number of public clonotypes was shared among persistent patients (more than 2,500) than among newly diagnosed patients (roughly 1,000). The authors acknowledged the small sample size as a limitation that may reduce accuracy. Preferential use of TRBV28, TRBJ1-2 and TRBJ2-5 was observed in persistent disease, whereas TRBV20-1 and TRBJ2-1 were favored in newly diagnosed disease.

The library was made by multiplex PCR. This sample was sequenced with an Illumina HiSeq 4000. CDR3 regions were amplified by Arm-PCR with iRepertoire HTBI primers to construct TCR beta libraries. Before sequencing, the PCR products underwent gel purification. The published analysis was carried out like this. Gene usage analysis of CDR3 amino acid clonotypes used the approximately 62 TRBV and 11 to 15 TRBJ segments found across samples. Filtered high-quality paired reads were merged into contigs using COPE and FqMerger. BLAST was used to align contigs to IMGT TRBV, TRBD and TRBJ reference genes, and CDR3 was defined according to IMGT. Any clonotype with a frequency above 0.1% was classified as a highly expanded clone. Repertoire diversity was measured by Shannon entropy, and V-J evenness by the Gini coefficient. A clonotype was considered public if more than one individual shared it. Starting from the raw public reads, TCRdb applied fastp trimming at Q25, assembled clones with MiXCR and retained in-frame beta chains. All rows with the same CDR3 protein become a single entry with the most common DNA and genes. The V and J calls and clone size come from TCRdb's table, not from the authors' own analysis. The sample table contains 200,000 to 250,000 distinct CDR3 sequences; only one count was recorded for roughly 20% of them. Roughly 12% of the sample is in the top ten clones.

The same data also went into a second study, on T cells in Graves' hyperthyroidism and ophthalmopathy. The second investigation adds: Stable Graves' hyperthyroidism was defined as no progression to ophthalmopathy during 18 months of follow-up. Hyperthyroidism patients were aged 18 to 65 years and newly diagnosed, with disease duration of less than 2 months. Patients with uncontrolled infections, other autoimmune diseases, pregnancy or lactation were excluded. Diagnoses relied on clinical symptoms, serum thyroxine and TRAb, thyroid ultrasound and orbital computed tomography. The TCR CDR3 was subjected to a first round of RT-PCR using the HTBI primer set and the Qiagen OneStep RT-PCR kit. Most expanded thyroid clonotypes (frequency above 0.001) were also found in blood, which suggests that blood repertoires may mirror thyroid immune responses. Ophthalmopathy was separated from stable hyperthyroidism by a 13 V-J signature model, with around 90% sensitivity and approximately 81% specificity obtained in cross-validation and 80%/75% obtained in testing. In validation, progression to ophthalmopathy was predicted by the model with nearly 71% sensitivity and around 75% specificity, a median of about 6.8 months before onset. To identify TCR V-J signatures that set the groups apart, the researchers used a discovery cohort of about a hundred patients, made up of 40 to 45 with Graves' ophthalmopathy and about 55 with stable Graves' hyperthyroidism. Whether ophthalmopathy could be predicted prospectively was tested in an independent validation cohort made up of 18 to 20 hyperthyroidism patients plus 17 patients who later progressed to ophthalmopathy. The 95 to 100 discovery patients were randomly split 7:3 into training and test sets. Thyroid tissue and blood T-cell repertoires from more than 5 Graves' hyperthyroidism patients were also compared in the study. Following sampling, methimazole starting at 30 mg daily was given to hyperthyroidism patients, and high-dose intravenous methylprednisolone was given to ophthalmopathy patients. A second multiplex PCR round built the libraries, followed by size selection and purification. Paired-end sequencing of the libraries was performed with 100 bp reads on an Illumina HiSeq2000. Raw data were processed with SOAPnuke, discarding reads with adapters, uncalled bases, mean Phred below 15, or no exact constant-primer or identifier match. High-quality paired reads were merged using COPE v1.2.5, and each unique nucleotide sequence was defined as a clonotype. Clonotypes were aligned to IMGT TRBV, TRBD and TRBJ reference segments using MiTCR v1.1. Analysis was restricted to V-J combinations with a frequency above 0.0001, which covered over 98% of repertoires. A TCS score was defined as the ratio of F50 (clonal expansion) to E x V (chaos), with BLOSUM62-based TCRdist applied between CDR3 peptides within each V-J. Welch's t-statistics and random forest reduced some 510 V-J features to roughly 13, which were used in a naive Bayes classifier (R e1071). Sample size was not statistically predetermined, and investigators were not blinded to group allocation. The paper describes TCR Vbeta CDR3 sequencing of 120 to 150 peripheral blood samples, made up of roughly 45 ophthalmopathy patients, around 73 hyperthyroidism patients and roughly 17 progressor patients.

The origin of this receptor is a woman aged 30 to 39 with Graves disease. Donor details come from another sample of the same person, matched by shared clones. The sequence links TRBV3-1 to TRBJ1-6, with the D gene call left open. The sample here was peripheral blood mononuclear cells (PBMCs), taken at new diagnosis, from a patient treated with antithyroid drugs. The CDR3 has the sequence CASSSKPRSYSPLHF. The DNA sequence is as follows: TGTGCCAGCAGCTCAAAACCCCGATCGTATTCACCCCTCCACTTT.